The 19 T cell receptor beta chains below come from one sample, sequenced in a study of CD8 T cells in Susac syndrome. cDNA came from about 0.51 to 1 ug RNA primed by random hexamers. In TCRdb, the immunoSEQ multiplex PCR reads were re-called with MiXCR into one record per CDR3 protein. Among approximately 160,000 distinct CDR3 sequences listed, approximately 95% were seen once. Sequenced material: CD4+ T cells from PBMCs. Receptor source: a human donor with multiple sclerosis.

This clonotype showed up just once. The chain combines TRBV15 with TRBJ1-5; 9 nucleotides line up with TRBD1. The V gene's germline CDR1 is LNHNV and CDR2 YYDKDF (reference sequence). V shed 0 bases and J 6 bases; nucleotides not matched to a gene: 3. This CDR3 has 15 residues. CDR3 in amino acids: CATSRDGTGFQPQHF. CDR3 nucleotide sequence: TGTGCCACCAGCAGAGATGGGACAGGGTTTCAGCCCCAGCATTTT.

The chain combines TRBV2 with TRBJ2-5, with a possible D match to TRBD2 (7 bases). Germline CDR1 is SNHLY and CDR2 is FYNNEI. Trimming shortened V by 7 bases and J by 4 bases, and 19 bases separated the two germline ends. This CDR3 is 15 amino acids long. The CDR3 nucleotides read TGTGCCAGCAATAAGGAGGCGGGGGCCTCAGAGACCCAGTACTTC. It is translated as CASNKEAGASETQYF.

The chain links TRBV30 to TRBJ2-1, with TRBD2 identical over 8 bases. This CDR3 has 16 amino acids. Trimming took 1 base from V and 5 from J; bases not matched to a gene: 10. Germline loops: CDR1 GTSNPN, CDR2 SVGIG (reference sequence). CDR3 in amino acids: CAWSDVGSGIHNEQFF. Written as DNA, the CDR3 is TGTGCCTGGAGTGACGTGGGTAGCGGGATACACAATGAGCAGTTCTTC.

This sequence joins TRBV6-2 or TRBV6-3 and TRBJ1-3; D unresolved. The V gene lost 5 bases and the J gene lost 4 bases, with 15 bases spanning the gap. The CDR3 length is 15 residues. Germline loops: CDR1 MNHEY, CDR2 SVGEGT. The CDR3 sequence: CASSGERTIGNTIYF. CDR3 DNA sequence: TGTGCCAGCAGTGGGGAGAGAACCATCGGAAACACCATATATTTT.

J is TRBJ2-5 and V is TRBV29-1; D ambiguous. V lost 3 bases and J lost 5, with 13 bases in between. Germline CDR1 SQVTM, CDR2 ANQGSEA. CDR3 length equals 13 residues. The CDR3: CSVDRNTQETQYF. CDR3 bases: TGCAGCGTTGACAGGAATACCCAGGAGACCCAGTACTTC.

The chain is built from TRBV5-1 and TRBJ2-1; 11 bases align to TRBD2. Trimming at V came to 6 bases and at J to 4 bases, leaving 3 bases not matched to a gene. This CDR3 region has 14 residues. Per the germline V gene, CDR1 is SGHRS and CDR2 is YFSETQ. The CDR3 DNA reads TGCGCCAGCACGACTAGCGGGGCTTACAATGAGCAGTTCTTC. Translation: CASTTSGAYNEQFF.

V and J are TRBV19 and TRBJ2-7, with 13 bases fitting TRBD2. The V and J ends lost 5 bases and 3 bases, in that order; junction bases with no gene match: 1. In germline, CDR1 is LNHDA, CDR2 SQIVND (reference sequence). The CDR3 runs to 14 residues. Here the CDR3 DNA reads TGTGCCAGTAGTCGGACTAGCGGGAGCTACGAGCAGTACTTC. It translates to CASSRTSGSYEQYF.

The J gene is TRBJ2-5, the V gene TRBV6-6, with TRBD1 matching 8 bases. This CDR3 spans 13 amino acids. V lost 7 bases to trimming and J lost 4 bases; unmatched junction nucleotides: 5. From germline, CDR1 is MNHNY and CDR2 SVGAGI (reference sequence). The CDR3 region is CASNIGQGETQYF. CDR3 nucleotides: TGTGCCAGCAATATCGGACAGGGAGAGACCCAGTACTTC.

This chain uses TRBV9 with TRBJ1-2; 10 positions agree with TRBD1. From germline, CDR1 is SGDLS and CDR2 YYNGEE. Unmatched junction bases numbered 13, after V lost 7 bases and J lost 4 bases. CDR3 size: 16 residues. The CDR3 loop is CASRKTGGQGSYGYTF. For the CDR3, the DNA is TGTGCCAGCCGGAAAACGGGGGGACAGGGGAGCTATGGCTACACCTTC.

The chain recombines TRBV10-1 with TRBJ2-3; TRBD1 matches 12 bases. With V trimmed by 6 bases and J by 2 bases, 0 bases remained unmatched. This CDR3 region has 14 residues. Germline CDR1 and CDR2: WNHNN and SYGVQD (reference sequence). The CDR3 region has the DNA TGCGCCAGCAGGGGACAGGGGGCCACAGATACGCAGTATTTT. As protein: CASRGQGATDTQYF.

The V call is TRBV11-2, the J call TRBJ2-7; TRBD1 matches at 8 bases. V dropped 6 bases and J dropped 2; count of bases not matched to a gene: 6. Looked up from germline, CDR1 is SGHAT and CDR2 is FQNNGV. The CDR3 length is 14 residues. CDR3 sequence (DNA): TGTGCCAGCAGAACCCCGGACAGGGCCTACGAGCAGTACTTC. This codes for CASRTPDRAYEQYF.

The V gene is TRBV7-9, the J gene TRBJ2-1; D is undetermined. This CDR3 has 12 residues. The germline V and J ends were trimmed by 5 bases and 8 bases, with 10 bases remaining between them. Looked up from germline, CDR1 is SEHNR and CDR2 is FQNEAQ (reference sequence). The CDR3 loop reads CASSQVGYEQFF. In nucleotides, the CDR3 is TGTGCCAGCAGCCAGGTGGGGTATGAGCAGTTCTTC.

This clonotype was picked up one time. The chain couples TRBV30 to TRBJ1-2, with D hard to call. V was shortened by 0 bases and J by 4 bases, with 15 bases between the two germline ends. Germline CDR1 reads GTSNPN; CDR2 reads SVGIG (reference sequence). This CDR3 contains 15 residues. In nucleotides, the CDR3 is TGTGCCTGGAGTGTAAACGGTAGAGAGATCTATGGCTACACCTTC. It codes for CAWSVNGREIYGYTF. The entire variable domain, with the rest obtained from reference TRBV30 and TRBJ1-2, is as follows: SQTIHQWPATLVQPVGSPLSLECTVEGTSNPNLYWYRQAAGRGLQLLFYSVGIGQISSEVPQNLSASRPQDRQFILSSKKLLLSDSGFYLCAWSVNGREIYGYTFGSGTRLTVV.

The chain links TRBV7-9 to TRBJ1-1, with TRBD1 identical over 9 bases. V trimming: 4 bases; J trimming: 4 bases; junction bases outside the gene matches: 7. CDR1 SEHNR and CDR2 FQNEAQ come from the germline V gene (reference sequence). The CDR3 has 15 amino acids. CDR3 coding DNA: TGTGCCAGCAGCTGGAGGGGACAGGGAGGCACTGAAGCTTTCTTT. This codes for CASSWRGQGGTEAFF.

The chain couples TRBV6-2 or TRBV6-3 to TRBJ1-1; a possible D gene is TRBD1 (5 bases). Germline V CDR1 and CDR2: MNHEY, SVGEGT. The CDR3 covers 14 residues. With 6 bases removed from V and 6 bases from J, the gap between germline ends came to 17 bases. The CDR3 DNA is TGTGCCAGCAGGTATCAGGGTGCCGGCGCTGAAGCTTTCTTT. As protein: CASRYQGAGAEAFF.

This chain connects TRBV4-2 to TRBJ1-6; TRBD1 might be the D (5 bases). Germline CDR1 reads LGHNA; CDR2 reads YNFKEQ. This CDR3 is 16 amino acids long. V shed 0 bases and J shed 7 bases, with 13 bases lying between them. The CDR3 sequence: CASSQDLRTPNSPLHF. The DNA for the CDR3 is TGTGCCAGCAGCCAAGATCTGAGGACACCGAATTCACCCCTCCACTTT.

The chain has TRBV11-1 and TRBJ2-5, with 10 bases lining up with TRBD2. Germline CDR1 is SGHAT and CDR2 is FQDESV (reference sequence). With V trimmed by 4 bases and J by 0 bases, 17 bases remained unmatched. The CDR3 extends over 20 amino acids. The CDR3 region is CASSSPRLGSGRVNQETQYF. CDR3 coding DNA: TGTGCCAGCAGCTCACCACGACTAGGAAGCGGGAGGGTGAACCAAGAGACCCAGTACTTC.

The chain is built from TRBV18 and TRBJ2-5, with TRBD1 identical over 8 bases. J lost 3 bases, V lost 3 bases, and 9 bases had no gene match. The CDR3 runs to 16 residues. The germline CDR1 and CDR2 sequences are KGHSH and LQKENI. The CDR3 spells CASSPNMGQVEETQYF. DNA for the CDR3: TGTGCCAGCTCACCGAACATGGGACAGGTCGAAGAGACCCAGTACTTC.

The CDR3 spells CASRLGPGTGQYF. The CDR3, as DNA: TGTGCCAGCAGACTAGGTCCCGGGACCGGGCAGTACTTC. The genes are TRBV28 and TRBJ2-7; possibly TRBD1 or TRBD2 for D (5 bases each). Trimming left V 6 bases short and J 9 bases short, with 18 bases between. The CDR3 totals 13 residues. CDR1 and CDR2 from the germline V gene are MDHEN and SYDVKM.